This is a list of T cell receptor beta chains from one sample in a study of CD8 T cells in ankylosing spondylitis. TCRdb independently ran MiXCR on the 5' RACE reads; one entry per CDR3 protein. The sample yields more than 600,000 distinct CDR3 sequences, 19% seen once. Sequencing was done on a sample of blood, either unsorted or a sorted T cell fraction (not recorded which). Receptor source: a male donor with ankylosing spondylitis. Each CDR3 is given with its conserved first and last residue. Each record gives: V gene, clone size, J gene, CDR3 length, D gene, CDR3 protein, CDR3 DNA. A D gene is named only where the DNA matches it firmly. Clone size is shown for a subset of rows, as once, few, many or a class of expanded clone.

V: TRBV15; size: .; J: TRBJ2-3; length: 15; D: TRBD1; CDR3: CATSRSQGAEDTQYF; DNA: TGTGCCACCAGCAGGTCCCAGGGGGCCGAAGATACGCAGTATTTT
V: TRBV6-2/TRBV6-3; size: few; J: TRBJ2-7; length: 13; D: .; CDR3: CATRTRASYEQYF; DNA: TGTGCCACCCGGACCCGGGCCTCCTACGAGCAGTACTTC
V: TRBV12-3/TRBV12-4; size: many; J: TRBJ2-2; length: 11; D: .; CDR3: CASSFRGELFF; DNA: TGTGCCAGCAGTTTCCGCGGGGAGCTGTTTTTT
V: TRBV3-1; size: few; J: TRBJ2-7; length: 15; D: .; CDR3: CASSQTVNPSYEQYF; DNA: TGTGCCAGCAGCCAGACAGTTAACCCCTCCTACGAGCAGTACTTC
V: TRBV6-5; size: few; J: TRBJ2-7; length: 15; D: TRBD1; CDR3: CASSYSVTGEYEQYF; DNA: TGTGCCAGCAGTTACTCCGTCACAGGGGAATACGAGCAGTACTTC
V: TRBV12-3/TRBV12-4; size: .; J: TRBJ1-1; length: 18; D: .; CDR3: CTFSLAPLSWQWNTEAFF; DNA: TGTACCTTCAGTTTAGCGCCTCTTAGTTGGCAGTGGAACACTGAAGCTTTCTTT
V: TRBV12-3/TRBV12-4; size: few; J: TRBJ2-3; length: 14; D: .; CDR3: CASSFDPRTDTQYF; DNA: TGTGCCAGCAGTTTTGACCCCCGCACAGATACGCAGTATTTT
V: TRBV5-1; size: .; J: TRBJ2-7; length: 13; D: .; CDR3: CASSVGRNYEQYF; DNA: TGCGCCAGCAGCGTGGGACGGAACTACGAGCAGTACTTC
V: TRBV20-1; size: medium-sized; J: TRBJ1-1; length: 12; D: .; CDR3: CSGHAGITEAFF; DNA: TGCAGTGGCCATGCGGGGATCACTGAAGCTTTCTTT
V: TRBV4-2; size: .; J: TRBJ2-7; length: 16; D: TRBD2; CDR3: CASSPKGTSGGYEQYF; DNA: TGTGCCAGCAGCCCCAAGGGGACTAGCGGGGGCTACGAGCAGTACTTC
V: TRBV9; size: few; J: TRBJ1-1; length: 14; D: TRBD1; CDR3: CASSPSGGQSEAFF; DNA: TGTGCCAGCAGCCCCAGTGGGGGACAGTCTGAAGCTTTCTTT
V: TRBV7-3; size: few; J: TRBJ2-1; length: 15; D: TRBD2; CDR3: CASSLSSGSGNEQFF; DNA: TGTGCCAGCAGCTTAAGTAGCGGGAGTGGGAATGAGCAGTTCTTC
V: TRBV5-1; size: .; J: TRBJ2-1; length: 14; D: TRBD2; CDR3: CASSFASGSDEQFF; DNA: TGCGCCAGCAGCTTCGCTAGCGGGAGCGATGAGCAGTTCTTC
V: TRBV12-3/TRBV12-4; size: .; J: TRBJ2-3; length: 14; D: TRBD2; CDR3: CASSPGRDTDTQYF; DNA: TGTGCCAGCAGCCCAGGGAGGGACACAGATACGCAGTATTTT
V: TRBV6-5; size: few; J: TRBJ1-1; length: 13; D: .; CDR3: CASSYGGPTEAFF; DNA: TGTGCCAGCAGTTATGGGGGACCCACTGAAGCTTTCTTT
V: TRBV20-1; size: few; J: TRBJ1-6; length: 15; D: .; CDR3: CSARKGSSYNSPLHF; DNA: TGCAGTGCTAGAAAGGGAAGCTCCTATAATTCACCCCTCCACTTT
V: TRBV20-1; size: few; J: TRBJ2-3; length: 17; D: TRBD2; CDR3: CSAEALVSGTSTDTQYF; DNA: TGCAGTGCTGAGGCGTTGGTTAGCGGGACTAGCACAGATACGCAGTATTTT
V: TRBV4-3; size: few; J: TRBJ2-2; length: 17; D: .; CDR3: CASSQKFRTANTGELFF; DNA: TGCGCCAGCAGCCAAAAATTCCGGACAGCGAACACCGGGGAGCTGTTTTTT